This T cell receptor (beta chain) was recovered during a study of identical twins. With template switching, a universal primer site was added, and the cDNA carried unique molecular identifiers. Using its own MiXCR run on the 5' RACE reads, TCRdb lists one record per CDR3 protein. The sample has about 700,000 distinct CDR3 sequences; approximately 6% are singletons. The CDR3 is 15 amino acids. Trimming removed 3 bases at V and 0 bases at J, with 11 bases between. Germline V gene sequence: CDR1 KGHSH, CDR2 LQKENI. This clonotype appeared a few times. The TCR was taken from a man aged 18 to 29 in good health. Sequencing was done on a sample of naive T cells sorted from blood. The V gene is TRBV18, the J gene TRBJ1-1; possibly TRBD1 for D (6 bases). CDR3: CASSPQRGMNTEAFF. CDR3 bases: TGTGCCAGCTCACCCCAAAGGGGGATGAACACTGAAGCTTTCTTT. Looking up the rest from reference TRBV18 and TRBJ1-1 gives the full variable domain: NAGVMQNPRHLVRRRGQEARLRCSPMKGHSHVYWYRQLPEEGLKFMVYLQKENIIDESGMPKERFSAEFPKEGPSILRIQQVVRGDSAAYFCASSPQRGMNTEAFFGQGTRLTVV.